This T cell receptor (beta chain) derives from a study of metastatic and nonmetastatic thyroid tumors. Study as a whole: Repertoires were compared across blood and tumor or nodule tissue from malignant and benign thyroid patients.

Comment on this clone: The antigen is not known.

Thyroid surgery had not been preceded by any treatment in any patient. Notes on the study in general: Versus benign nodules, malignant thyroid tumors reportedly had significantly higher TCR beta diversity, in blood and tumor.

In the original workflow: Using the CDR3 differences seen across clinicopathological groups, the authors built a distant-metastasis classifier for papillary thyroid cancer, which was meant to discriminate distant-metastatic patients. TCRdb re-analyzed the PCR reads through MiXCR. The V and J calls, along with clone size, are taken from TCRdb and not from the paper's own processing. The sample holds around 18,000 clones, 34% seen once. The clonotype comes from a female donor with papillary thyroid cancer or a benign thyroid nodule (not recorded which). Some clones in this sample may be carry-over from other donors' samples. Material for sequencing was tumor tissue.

In DNA form, the CDR3 reads TGCGCCAGCAGCTTCACGACAACTAATGAAAAACTGTTTTTT. This sequence encodes CASSFTTTNEKLFF. This chain joins TRBV5-1 and TRBJ1-4; no clear D. CDR3 length equals 14 residues. CDR1 is SGHRS and CDR2 is YFSETQ in the germline V gene. The V and J ends lost 2 bases and 0 bases respectively, with 5 bases between them. Combining the CDR3 with reference TRBV5-1 and TRBJ1-4 gives the whole variable domain KAGVTQTPRYLIKTRGQQVTLSCSPISGHRSVSWYQQTPGQGLQFLFEYFSETQRNKGNFPGRFSGRQFSNSRSEMNVSTLELGDSALYLCASSFTTTNEKLFFGSGTQLSVL.